Listed here are 25 T cell receptor beta chains from one sample, sequenced in a study of blood T cell repertoires in COVID-19. Sequencing was performed with immunoSEQ multiplex PCR; in TCRdb, only in-frame clones are kept and a portion is missing. The sample shows fewer than 350,000 clones, less than 85% of them seen only once. Sequenced sample: PBMCs or T cells enriched from blood (not recorded which). These receptor sequences come from a woman aged 25-40 years who had been exposed to COVID-19.

This clone was observed once. V and J are TRBV10-3 and TRBJ2-1; 8 bases are a match to TRBD2. Unmatched junction bases numbered 4, after V lost 5 bases and J lost 4 bases. This CDR3 has 14 amino acids. Germline-derived CDR1 and CDR2 are ENHRY and SYGVKD. The CDR3 here is CAISLASGYNEQFF. The CDR3 bases are TGTGCCATCAGTCTGGCTAGCGGGTACAATGAGCAGTTCTTC.

The gene calls are TRBV12-3 or TRBV12-4 and TRBJ2-7; no clear D. The V end was cut by 3 bases, the J end by 4 bases, with 7 bases between. The CDR3 consists of 12 residues. The CDR3: CASSFVLYEQYF. As DNA, the CDR3 is TGTGCCAGCAGTTTTGTCTTATACGAGCAGTACTTC.

This clone was observed once. The rearrangement links TRBV11-2 to TRBJ2-7; 11 bases are shared with TRBD1. Germline V lookup: CDR1 SGHAT, CDR2 FQNNGV. The CDR3 contains 14 residues. V shed 5 bases, J shed 5 bases, and the junction held 5 bases outside the gene matches. As DNA, the CDR3 is TGTGCCAGCAGCCCTCGGGACAGGGGGAACGAGCAGTACTTC. Protein product: CASSPRDRGNEQYF. Full variable domain (missing parts from reference TRBV11-2 and TRBJ2-7): EAGVAQSPRYKIIEKRQSVAFWCNPISGHATLYWYQQILGQGPKLLIQFQNNGVVDDSQLPKDRFSAERLKGVDSTLKIQPAKLEDSAVYLCASSPRDRGNEQYFGPGTRLTVT.

The rearrangement links TRBV10-3 to TRBJ1-5; no reliable D call. Per germline, CDR1 ENHRY and CDR2 SYGVKD. Trimming removed 4 bases from V and 1 base from J, with 14 bases in between. CDR3 length equals 16 residues. The CDR3 loop is CAISAGVKSSNQPQHF. The CDR3 DNA sequence: TGTGCCATCAGTGCCGGGGTAAAGTCGAGCAATCAGCCCCAGCATTTT.

The chain joins TRBV6-2 or TRBV6-3 to TRBJ1-6; weak D call: TRBD1 (6 bases). V lost 0 bases to trimming and J lost 2 bases, with 11 bases between them. The CDR3 contains 17 residues. Germline V gives CDR1 MNHEY, CDR2 SVGEGT. CDR3 protein: CASSYSGTFTYNSPLHF. The CDR3 nucleotides are TGTGCCAGCAGTTACTCCGGGACATTCACCTATAATTCACCCCTCCACTTT.

The chain uses TRBV4-2 and TRBJ1-3, with no clear D. The length of the CDR3 is 15 residues. V was clipped by 0 bases and J by 4 bases, with 10 bases between them. Germline V gives CDR1 LGHNA, CDR2 YNFKEQ. CDR3 DNA sequence: TGTGCCAGCAGCCAAGAGGCGGAATGGGGAAACACCATATATTTT. Its translation: CASSQEAEWGNTIYF.

Written as DNA, the CDR3 is TGTGCCAGCTCACCACCTAGCGGGAGCACAGATACGCAGTATTTT. Its protein product is CASSPPSGSTDTQYF. The rearrangement uses TRBV18 and TRBJ2-3; 7 bases are a match to TRBD2. V trimming: 0 bases; J trimming: 0 bases; junction bases outside the gene matches: 0. The germline gives CDR1 KGHSH, CDR2 LQKENI. CDR3 length equals 15 residues.

This clone appeared a few times. The genes are TRBV28 and TRBJ1-6; 8 bases match TRBD1. The CDR3 runs 14 residues. J gave up 5 bases and V 6 bases, and 3 bases lay outside the gene matches. CDR1 and CDR2 (germline): MDHEN, SYDVKM. The chain's CDR3 is CASRLDRDNSPLHF. The CDR3 DNA is TGTGCCAGCAGATTGGACAGGGATAATTCACCCCTCCACTTT.

The gene calls are TRBV3-1 (or the pseudogene TRBV3-2) and TRBJ1-5; no clear D. Looked up from germline, CDR1 is LGHDT and CDR2 is YNNKEL (reference sequence). V was shortened by 0 bases and J by 3 bases, with 12 bases between the two germline ends. CDR3 size: 16 residues. In DNA, the CDR3 is TGTGCCAGCAGCCAAGATGGGTCGGGGAACAATCAGCCCCAGCATTTT. Translation: CASSQDGSGNNQPQHF.

Note on this clone: The junction and the germline gene differ at one end; a read error may be behind it. This chain links TRBV6-6 with TRBJ1-4, with D perhaps matching TRBD1 (6 bases). The CDR3 has 15 residues. From germline, CDR1 is MNHNY and CDR2 SVGAGI (reference sequence). CDR3 amino acids: CASSQKGVSNERLFF. In nucleotides, the CDR3 is TGTGCCAGCAGTCAGAAGGGGGTGTCTAATGAAAGACTGTTTTTT.

Details on this clone: Other DNA sequences of this sample code for an identical CDR3. V and J are TRBV28 and TRBJ1-2; D is unresolved. Germline V gene data show CDR1 as MDHEN and CDR2 as SYDVKM. CDR3 length equals 11 residues. The V gene lost 9 bases and the J gene lost 2 bases, with 7 bases spanning the gap. The CDR3 is CASTENYGYTF. The CDR3 DNA follows: TGTGCCAGTACAGAAAACTATGGCTACACCTTC.

Only one count was recorded for this clone. The chain recombines TRBV9 with TRBJ2-7; TRBD2 matches at 8 bases. The germline gives CDR1 SGDLS, CDR2 YYNGEE. The trim removed 2 bases at V and 2 bases at J, leaving 6 bases unmatched. This CDR3 comprises 15 residues. In DNA, the CDR3 is TGTGCCAGCAGCGTTTCGACTAGCGTTGCCTACGAGCAGTACTTC. It codes for CASSVSTSVAYEQYF.

J is TRBJ2-7 and V is TRBV28; tentative D call: TRBD2 (6 bases). V dropped 1 base and J dropped 4 bases, with 17 bases sitting between them. The CDR3 covers 16 residues. Germline assignment: CDR1 MDHEN and CDR2 SYDVKM. CDR3 amino acids: CASSLFDMRREYEQYF. CDR3 nucleotides: TGTGCCAGCAGTTTATTCGACATGCGTCGGGAGTACGAGCAGTACTTC. The variable domain in full, completed from reference TRBV28 and TRBJ2-7, reads DVKVTQSSRYLVKRTGEKVFLECVQDMDHENMFWYRQDPGLGLRLIYFSYDVKMKEKGDIPEGYSVSREKKERFSLILESASTNQTSMYLCASSLFDMRREYEQYFGPGTRLTVT.

The chain is built from TRBV5-1 and TRBJ2-2; D possibly corresponds to TRBD1 (6 bases). Germline CDR1 SGHRS, CDR2 YFSETQ. This CDR3 comprises 15 residues. Trimming left V 0 bases short and J 3 bases short, with 9 bases between. In DNA, the CDR3 is TGCGCCAGCAGCTTGGACAGGGCGGACACCGGGGAGCTGTTTTTT. Translation: CASSLDRADTGELFF.

Only a few counts were recorded for this clone. The chain joins TRBV28 to TRBJ1-5; D is uncertain. V was cut by 5 bases and J by 11 bases, with 13 bases left in between. The CDR3 is 12 amino acids. Per germline, CDR1 MDHEN and CDR2 SYDVKM. CDR3 protein: CASSRVAVTQHF. CDR3 nucleotide sequence: TGTGCCAGCAGTCGTGTGGCAGTGACCCAGCATTTT.

This chain joins TRBV11-2 and TRBJ2-7; TRBD2 matches 11 bases. This CDR3 contains 21 residues. The germline CDR1 and CDR2 sequences are SGHAT and FQNNGV. The V gene end was trimmed by 6 bases and the J gene end by 0 bases; junction bases not matched to a gene: 22. Here the CDR3 DNA reads TGTGCCAGCAGTTTACCATTACGTACTCCGGGACTAGCGGAGAGCTCCTACGAGCAGTACTTC. Translated: CASSLPLRTPGLAESSYEQYF.

CDR3 amino acids: CASSLRGVMPEAFF. The CDR3 coding sequence is TGTGCCAGCAGCCTCCGGGGGGTAATGCCTGAAGCTTTCTTT. The rearrangement links TRBV13 to TRBJ1-1; TRBD1 might be the D (5 bases). Between the trimmed V and J ends, which lost 5 bases and 6 bases, there was a span of 16 bases. The CDR3 extends over 14 amino acids. Germline loops: CDR1 PRHDT, CDR2 FYEKMQ (reference sequence).

This rearrangement joins TRBV9 to TRBJ1-2, with 7 bases lining up with TRBD1. Germline V lookup: CDR1 SGDLS, CDR2 YYNGEE. The J segment lost 7 bases and the V segment lost 0 bases, leaving 6 bases of the junction unmatched. The CDR3 is made up of 14 amino acids. The CDR3 here is CASSVDGTVSGYTF. The CDR3 nucleotides are TGTGCCAGCAGCGTAGATGGGACAGTGAGTGGCTACACCTTC.

The CDR3: CASRPSAIGGVASSYNEQFF. CDR3 nucleotides: TGTGCCAGCAGACCCTCGGCGATTGGCGGGGTGGCTAGCTCCTACAATGAGCAGTTCTTC. The chain combines TRBV28 with TRBJ2-1; possible D gene TRBD2, 6 bases. The CDR3 is 20 residues long. Trimming cost V 6 bases and J 0 bases, with 27 bases left between them. Germline CDR1 and CDR2: MDHEN and SYDVKM.

The rearrangement joins TRBV28 to TRBJ2-3, with TRBD1 identical over 9 bases. With V trimmed by 7 bases and J by 2 bases, 7 bases remained unmatched. In germline, CDR1 is MDHEN, CDR2 SYDVKM. There are 15 residues in the CDR3. Written as DNA, the CDR3 is TGTGCCAGCATCCCGGGACAGGGTGCCACAGATACGCAGTATTTT. Protein: CASIPGQGATDTQYF.

The V and J genes are TRBV6-2 or TRBV6-3 and TRBJ1-5, with TRBD1 matching over 9 bases. The CDR3 sequence is 16 residues long. Germline V gene data show CDR1 as MNHEY and CDR2 as SVGEGT. V was clipped by 4 bases and J by 6 bases; unmatched bases: 10. The CDR3 sequence: CASSSLTGGGRQPQHF. The CDR3 bases are TGTGCCAGCAGTTCACTAACAGGGGGCGGTCGTCAGCCCCAGCATTTT.

This clone turned up a few times. V is TRBV19 and J is TRBJ1-3; D not resolved. This CDR3 is built from 13 residues. Trimming took off 4 bases at V and 4 bases at J, with 8 bases between the two ends. Per germline, CDR1 LNHDA and CDR2 SQIVND (reference sequence). For the CDR3, the DNA is TGTGCCAGTAGTAGTTACAACGGAAACACCATATATTTT. This sequence encodes CASSSYNGNTIYF.

V gene TRBV5-4 combines with J gene TRBJ2-7; 11 positions match TRBD2. The CDR3 sequence is 15 residues long. Trimming cost V 4 bases and J 6 bases; bases outside gene matches: 9. Germline assignment: CDR1 SGHNT and CDR2 YYREEE (reference sequence). The CDR3 nucleotides read TGTGCCAGCAGCCTCGTAGCGGGAGGGCCCAGCGAGCAGTACTTC. The encoded protein is CASSLVAGGPSEQYF. Filled out from reference TRBV5-4 and TRBJ2-7, the complete variable domain reads ETGVTQSPTHLIKTRGQQVTLRCSSQSGHNTVSWYQQALGQGPQFIFQYYREEENGRGNFPPRFSGLQFPNYSSELNVNALELDDSALYLCASSLVAGGPSEQYFGPGTRLTVT.

The gene calls are TRBV5-5 and TRBJ2-3; D perhaps matches TRBD1 (6 bases). The V and J ends lost 2 bases and 0 bases respectively, with 16 bases between them. Germline V gene sequence: CDR1 SGHKS, CDR2 YYEKEE (reference sequence). This CDR3 has 17 residues. CDR3 DNA: TGTGCCAGCAGCTTTAGAGCCGGGACAATTAGCACAGATACGCAGTATTTT. Its protein product is CASSFRAGTISTDTQYF.

This clone has a single count. The V and J genes are TRBV9 and TRBJ2-7; 7 nucleotides match TRBD2. The CDR3 loop spans 13 amino acids. The V segment lost 3 bases and the J segment 6 bases; nucleotides outside the gene matches: 6. CDR1 SGDLS and CDR2 YYNGEE come from the germline V gene. CDR3 nucleotide sequence: TGTGCCAGCAGCGCCTCTTCGGGGGGCGAGCAGTACTTC. Translated: CASSASSGGEQYF.